These 29 T cell receptor beta chains came from one sample sequenced in a study of T cell repertoires in cytomegalovirus infection. Their cognate antigens are unknown. One entry per CDR3 protein, called by TCRdb with MiXCR from the reads. Of 110,000 or so distinct CDR3 sequences in the sample, 30% were seen once. This material consisted of CD8+ T cells from cultured PBMCs, taken from culture after CMV antigen stimulation. These TCRs come from a human donor in good health (CMV status not recorded). Some clones in this sample may be carry-over from other donors' samples.

The rearrangement uses TRBV27 and TRBJ2-3, with D unclear. This CDR3 has 16 amino acids. Trimming pared 7 bases from V and 0 bases from J, leaving 17 bases between. Germline V CDR1 and CDR2: MNHEY, SMNVEV (reference sequence). Written as DNA, the CDR3 is TGTGCCAGCAATCGAGTGAGCGCCGGGAGCACAGATACGCAGTATTTT. Its translation: CASNRVSAGSTDTQYF.

This clonotype was recorded many times. The CDR3 sequence: CAISEEGWRGGLNEQFF. CDR3 DNA sequence: TGTGCCATCAGTGAAGAGGGCTGGCGGGGGGGCCTCAATGAGCAGTTCTTC. The rearrangement links TRBV10-3 to TRBJ2-1; TRBD2 matches at 9 bases. Germline V gene data show CDR1 as ENHRY and CDR2 as SYGVKD. The CDR3 runs 17 residues. With V trimmed by 3 bases and J by 6 bases, 12 bases remained unmatched.

This clonotype turned up a few times. V and J are TRBV2 and TRBJ1-1; the D gene is possibly TRBD1 (5 bases). The CDR3 sequence is 15 residues long. V was pared by 9 bases and J by 6 bases, with 23 bases between. Germline CDR1 and CDR2: SNHLY and FYNNEI. The CDR3 nucleotides read TGTGCCAGGGATTCGGGCCGGTGGGGGGTGGCTGAAGCTTTCTTT. Protein: CARDSGRWGVAEAFF.

This chain uses TRBV4-1 with TRBJ2-2; D gene uncertain. Germline V gene sequence: CDR1 MGHRA, CDR2 YSYEKL. V was pared by 1 base and J by 1 base, with 4 bases between. The length of the CDR3 is 14 residues. The CDR3 sequence: CASSQGQNTGELFF. DNA for the CDR3: TGCGCCAGCAGCCAAGGACAGAACACCGGGGAGCTGTTTTTT.

This clonotype was seen only once. The chain has TRBV25-1 and TRBJ1-1, with no clear D. The CDR3 has 14 residues. V was pared by 2 bases and J by 2 bases, with 9 bases between. CDR1 MGHDK and CDR2 SYGVNS come from the germline V gene. DNA for the CDR3: TGTGCCAGCAGTGAAGCTTGGCGAAACACTGAAGCTTTCTTT. This sequence encodes CASSEAWRNTEAFF.

There are many counts of this clonotype. The CDR3 is CASSYGTGFTGELFF. CDR3 coding DNA: TGTGCCAGCAGCTACGGGACAGGGTTCACCGGGGAGCTGTTTTTT. This rearrangement joins TRBV11-2 to TRBJ2-2; 9 nucleotides align to TRBD1. The trim removed 4 bases at V and 4 bases at J, leaving 4 bases unmatched. CDR3 length equals 15 residues. CDR1 SGHAT and CDR2 FQNNGV come from the germline V gene.

This CDR3 reads CASSPRWDSNQPQHF. The CDR3 DNA follows: TGTGCCAGCAGCCCCAGGTGGGATAGCAATCAGCCCCAGCATTTT. The rearrangement joins TRBV6-5 to TRBJ1-5; D remains ambiguous. Per the germline V gene, CDR1 is MNHEY and CDR2 is SVGAGI. The V end was cut by 6 bases, the J end by 0 bases, with 12 bases between. This CDR3 has 15 residues.

The V and J genes are TRBV5-4 and TRBJ2-2, with D perhaps being TRBD1 or TRBD2 (5 bases each). The V gene's germline CDR1 is SGHNT and CDR2 YYREEE (reference sequence). CDR3 length: 13 residues. Trimming cost V 4 bases and J 6 bases, with 10 bases left between them. The CDR3 region is CASSPWGSGELFF. The CDR3, as DNA: TGTGCCAGCAGCCCGTGGGGGTCCGGGGAGCTGTTTTTT.

V gene TRBV5-6 combines with J gene TRBJ1-1; D ambiguous. Germline CDR1 and CDR2: SGHDT and YYEEEE. Trimming cost V 0 bases and J 4 bases, with 13 bases left between them. The CDR3 contains 15 residues. This chain's CDR3 is CASSLGAGGITEAFF. In DNA form, the CDR3 reads TGTGCCAGCAGCTTGGGGGCGGGAGGGATCACTGAAGCTTTCTTT.

V gene TRBV6-5 combines with J gene TRBJ2-5; D gene unclear. The CDR3 contains 17 residues. Trimming shortened V by 2 bases and J by 5 bases, and 21 bases separated the two germline ends. Germline-derived CDR1 and CDR2 are MNHEY and SVGAGI. DNA of the CDR3: TGTGCCAGCAGTTACACTGTAGACTGGCTCCCCGGGGAGACCCAGTACTTC. It translates to CASSYTVDWLPGETQYF.

This clonotype was recorded a few times. This chain links TRBV27 with TRBJ1-1, with D unclear. The V and J ends lost 2 bases and 2 bases respectively, with 9 bases between them. Per germline, CDR1 MNHEY and CDR2 SMNVEV (reference sequence). The CDR3 length is 14 residues. CDR3: CASSLLLGNTEAFF. Written as DNA, the CDR3 is TGTGCCAGCAGTTTACTCCTGGGAAACACTGAAGCTTTCTTT.

This clonotype was seen repeatedly, ten times or more. The J gene is TRBJ2-7, the V gene TRBV7-9; 7 bases line up with TRBD1. The V and J ends lost 1 base and 2 bases, in that order; junction bases with no gene match: 5. The CDR3 has 15 amino acids. The germline V gene encodes CDR1 SEHNR and CDR2 FQNEAQ (reference sequence). CDR3: CASSLDGRGTYEQYF. The CDR3 DNA reads TGTGCCAGCAGCTTAGACGGCAGGGGGACCTACGAGCAGTACTTC. The full variable domain, with the rest looked up from reference TRBV7-9 and TRBJ2-7, is DTGVSQNPRHKITKRGQNVTFRCDPISEHNRLYWYRQTLGQGPEFLTYFQNEAQLEKSRLLSDRFSAERPKGSFSTLEIQRTEQGDSAMYLCASSLDGRGTYEQYFGPGTRLTVT.

This clonotype was detected a few times. V usage is TRBV6-6 and J usage is TRBJ1-1; maybe TRBD1 (5 bases). Germline lookup yields CDR1 MNHNY and CDR2 SVGAGI (reference sequence). Trimming removed 0 bases from V and 5 bases from J, with 16 bases in between. CDR3 length equals 16 residues. CDR3 sequence (DNA): TGTGCCAGCAGTTACTCGATAGCGGGGGGAGGAACTGAAGCTTTCTTT. Protein: CASSYSIAGGGTEAFF.

The rearrangement uses TRBV7-2 and TRBJ2-7; no firm D call. The germline V and J ends were trimmed by 1 base and 2 bases, with 9 bases remaining between them. Germline V lookup: CDR1 SGHTA, CDR2 FQGNSA. The CDR3 extends over 14 amino acids. CDR3 sequence: CASSLDGGAYEQYV. CDR3 bases: TGTGCCAGCAGCTTAGATGGTGGAGCCTACGAGCAGTACGTC.

J is TRBJ2-1 and V is TRBV24-1; D ambiguous. This CDR3 region has 13 residues. V lost 0 bases, J lost 10 bases, and 9 bases lay in between. Germline V gene data show CDR1 as KGHDR and CDR2 as SFDVKD. The CDR3 sequence: CATSDLRTIEQFF. The CDR3 DNA reads TGTGCCACCAGTGATTTGAGGACCATCGAGCAGTTCTTC.

V usage is TRBV27 and J usage is TRBJ2-1; TRBD1 matches 10 bases. The CDR3 extends over 15 amino acids. The germline V gene has CDR1 MNHEY and CDR2 SMNVEV (reference sequence). The junction had 6 bases not matched to a gene; V was cut back by 4 bases and J by 6 bases. In nucleotides, the CDR3 is TGTGCCAGCAGTTCCCGGACAGGGGGTGGCAATGAGCAGTTCTTC. Its translation is CASSSRTGGGNEQFF.

This chain connects TRBV7-8 to TRBJ1-1; D not certain. CDR1 SGHVS and CDR2 FQNEAQ come from the germline V gene. CDR3 length: 14 amino acids. With 6 bases removed from V and 8 bases from J, the gap between germline ends came to 19 bases. The CDR3, as DNA: TGTGCCAGCAGACGGGTAGTGGCAGGTCGGGAAGCTTTCTTT. Protein sequence: CASRRVVAGREAFF. The entire variable domain, with the rest obtained from reference TRBV7-8 and TRBJ1-1, is as follows: GAGVSQSPRYKVAKRGQDVALRCDPISGHVSLFWYQQALGQGPEFLTYFQNEAQLDKSGLPSDRFFAERPEGSVSTLKIQRTQQEDSAVYLCASRRVVAGREAFFGQGTRLTVV.

The J gene is TRBJ1-6, the V gene TRBV20-1, with D hard to call. The CDR3 covers 13 residues. Germline-derived CDR1 and CDR2 are DFQATT and SNEGSKA (reference sequence). The V gene lost 6 bases and the J gene lost 7 bases, with 13 bases spanning the gap. The CDR3 nucleotides are TGCAGTGCCCGGATCGGGCCCAATTCACCCCTCCACTTT. Its translation is CSARIGPNSPLHF.

The rearrangement joins TRBV23-1 to TRBJ1-6; the match to TRBD1 covers 8 bases. Being an ORF, TRBV23-1 has a function that is uncertain. This CDR3 has 20 residues. The trim removed 0 bases at V and 5 bases at J, leaving 15 bases unmatched. CDR3 sequence (DNA): TGCGCCAGCAGTCAATCGGGGACAGGTTTCCCCCATGGGCATAATTCACCCCTCCACTTT. This codes for CASSQSGTGFPHGHNSPLHF.

The V call is TRBV7-6, the J call TRBJ2-7; a possible D gene is TRBD2 (6 bases). The CDR3 sequence is 14 residues long. Trimming cost V 5 bases and J 3 bases, with 14 bases left between them. Germline values: CDR1 SGHVS, CDR2 FNYEAQ. The CDR3 DNA follows: TGTGCCAGCAGCCCCCCCAATAGCGGCTACGAGCAGTACTTC. Translation gives CASSPPNSGYEQYF. Full variable domain (missing parts from reference TRBV7-6 and TRBJ2-7): GAGVSQSPRYKVTKRGQDVALRCDPISGHVSLYWYRQALGQGPEFLTYFNYEAQQDKSGLPNDRFSAERPEGSISTLTIQRTEQRDSAMYRCASSPPNSGYEQYFGPGTRLTVT.

This clonotype turned up a few times. V is TRBV9 and J is TRBJ2-7, with a possible D match to TRBD1 (5 bases). V was shortened by 4 bases and J by 7 bases, with 27 bases between the two germline ends. CDR1 and CDR2 (germline): SGDLS, YYNGEE. There are 17 residues in the CDR3. CDR3 loop: CASSSQAGNPPMREQYF. The CDR3 DNA is TGTGCCAGCAGCTCTCAGGCAGGGAACCCCCCGATGCGGGAGCAGTACTTC.

This chain joins TRBV29-1 and TRBJ2-6, with TRBD1 matching over 9 bases. In germline, CDR1 is SQVTM, CDR2 ANQGSEA. Trimming took 5 bases from V and 3 from J; bases not matched to a gene: 8. This CDR3 has 16 residues. CDR3 nucleotides: TGCAGCGTTCCGTCCCGGGACAGGGATGGGGCCAACGTCCTGACTTTC. As protein: CSVPSRDRDGANVLTF.

The chain links TRBV9 to TRBJ2-1; 11 bases agree with TRBD2. V shed 4 bases, J shed 2 bases, and the junction held 11 bases outside the gene matches. The CDR3 is 18 residues long. Germline V gene lookup returns CDR1 SGDLS and CDR2 YYNGEE. The CDR3 here is CASSPRGYSGGAYNEQFF. As DNA, the CDR3 is TGTGCCAGCAGCCCCCGGGGGTATAGCGGGGGGGCCTACAATGAGCAGTTCTTC.

The chain joins TRBV6-5 to TRBJ1-1; the match to TRBD1 covers 7 bases. The V gene's germline CDR1 is MNHEY and CDR2 SVGAGI. With 5 bases clipped from V and 2 bases from J, the junction kept 5 bases outside the gene matches. The CDR3 spans 14 residues. The CDR3 protein is CASSMGQLNTEAFF. The CDR3, as DNA: TGTGCCAGCAGTATGGGACAGCTCAACACTGAAGCTTTCTTT.

This sequence joins TRBV2 and TRBJ2-1; TRBD1 is a possible D gene (6 bases). V lost 3 bases to trimming and J lost 1 base, with 22 bases between them. Looked up from germline, CDR1 is SNHLY and CDR2 is FYNNEI. The CDR3 spans 19 residues. CDR3: CASSDRGPGVWPSYNEQFF. The CDR3 nucleotides read TGTGCCAGCAGTGACAGGGGACCAGGAGTTTGGCCGTCCTACAATGAGCAGTTCTTC. The full variable domain, with the rest looked up from reference TRBV2 and TRBJ2-1, is EPEVTQTPSHQVTQMGQEVILRCVPISNHLYFYWYRQILGQKVEFLVSFYNNEISEKSEIFDDQFSVERPDGSNFTLKIRSTKLEDSAMYFCASSDRGPGVWPSYNEQFFGPGTRLTVL.

A note on this clonotype: One end of the junction fails to match germline, which may point to a read error. The gene calls are TRBV4-1 and TRBJ2-1, with 8 bases lining up with TRBD1. CDR3 length: 17 amino acids. The V gene's germline CDR1 is MGHRA and CDR2 YSYEKL. The CDR3 protein is CASSQDGVGTGYNEQFF. The CDR3 DNA reads TGTGCCAGCAGCCAAGATGGGGTCGGGACAGGCTACAATGAGCAGTTCTTC.

This clonotype was observed at least ten times. This chain joins TRBV7-2 and TRBJ1-1; D unclear. From germline, CDR1 is SGHTA and CDR2 FQGNSA. The CDR3 runs to 13 residues. DNA for the CDR3: TGTGCTAGTCTTTCAGTACCGAACACTGAAGCTTTCTTT. Translating gives CASLSVPNTEAFF. The variable domain in full, with the rest retrieved from reference TRBV7-2 and TRBJ1-1, is GAGVSQSPSNKVTEKGKDVELRCDPISGHTALYWYRQSLGQGLEFLIYFQGNSAPDKSGLPSDRFSAERTGGSVSTLTIQRTQQEDSAVYLCASLSVPNTEAFFGQGTRLTVV.

This clonotype was counted ten times or more. V gene TRBV7-6 combines with J gene TRBJ1-1; D call uncertain. The CDR3 sequence is 14 residues long. Germline loops: CDR1 SGHVS, CDR2 FNYEAQ. V was pared by 5 bases and J by 0 bases, with 10 bases between. The CDR3 DNA sequence: TGTGCCAGCAGCCCCGGACGGATGAACACTGAAGCTTTCTTT. Protein product: CASSPGRMNTEAFF.

This clonotype was detected a few times. This chain joins TRBV7-9 and TRBJ2-5; D possibly matches TRBD1 or TRBD2 (5 bases each). The CDR3 is made up of 13 amino acids. Germline CDR1 and CDR2: SEHNR and FQNEAQ (reference sequence). Trimming shortened V by 3 bases and J by 4 bases, and 9 bases separated the two germline ends. The CDR3 loop is CASSLGPRETQYF. For the CDR3, the DNA is TGTGCCAGCAGCTTGGGACCTCGAGAGACCCAGTACTTC. Complete variable domain (other parts from reference TRBV7-9 and TRBJ2-5): DTGVSQNPRHKITKRGQNVTFRCDPISEHNRLYWYRQTLGQGPEFLTYFQNEAQLEKSRLLSDRFSAERPKGSFSTLEIQRTEQGDSAMYLCASSLGPRETQYFGPGTRLLVL.